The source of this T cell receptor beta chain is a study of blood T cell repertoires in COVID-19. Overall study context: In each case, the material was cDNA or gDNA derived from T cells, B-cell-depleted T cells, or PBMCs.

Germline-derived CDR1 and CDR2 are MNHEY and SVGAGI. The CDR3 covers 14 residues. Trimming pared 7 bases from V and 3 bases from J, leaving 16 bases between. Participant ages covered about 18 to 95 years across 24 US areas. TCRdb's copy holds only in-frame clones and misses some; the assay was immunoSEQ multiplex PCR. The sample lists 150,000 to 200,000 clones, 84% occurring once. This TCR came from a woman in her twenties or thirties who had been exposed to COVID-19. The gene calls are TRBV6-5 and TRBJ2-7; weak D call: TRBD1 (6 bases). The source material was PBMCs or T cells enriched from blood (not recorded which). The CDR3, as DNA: TGTGCCAGCACCCCAGGGGCAGGCTACTACGAGCAGTACTTC. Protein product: CASTPGAGYYEQYF.